The rows below give T cell receptor beta chains drawn from one sample of a study of OX40 agonist ivuxolimab in advanced cancers. The protocol was immunoSEQ multiplex PCR, while the TCRdb copy is restricted to in-frame clones and leaves out a portion. The table records around 72,000 clones, over 70% of them present only once. The specimen was CD4+ or CD8+ T cells sorted from blood, collected in a trial of the OX40 agonist ivuxolimab. These receptor sequences come from an adult with an advanced solid tumor such as melanoma, head and neck, liver or kidney cancer. Each CDR3 is given without its conserved first and last residue. A clone size is listed for some rows: how often the clone was seen (once, few, many), or a class if it is expanded.

size	V	length	J	CDR3
.	TRBV23-1	13	TRBJ1-5	ASSPPGIRNQPQH
.	TRBV15	11	TRBJ1-2	ATTQGQGNGYT
.	TRBV7-9	12	TRBJ1-4	ASSSQSANEKLF
.	TRBV7-2	13	TRBJ2-3	ASSLTSPHTDTQY
.	TRBV14	12	TRBJ2-7	ASSPRTGPYEQY
.	TRBV12-5	11	TRBJ2-3	ASGPGATDTQY
once	TRBV19	13	TRBJ1-1	ASYPSTGWNTEAF
few	TRBV2	11	TRBJ1-4	ASNSRMDEKLF
.	TRBV7-6	10	TRBJ2-7	ASSLAPHEQY
.	TRBV6-5	14	TRBJ2-2	ASSYSKGGNTGELF
once	TRBV19	15	TRBJ2-6	ASSMGGPSSGANVLT
.	TRBV11-3	13	TRBJ2-3	ASSLMGNLADTQY
.	TRBV6-5	11	TRBJ1-2	ASSYFQGDGYT
.	TRBV6-5	14	TRBJ2-3	ASSSTGSSQVDTQY
.	TRBV19	13	TRBJ2-3	ASRGAGASTDTQY
.	TRBV6-5	8	TRBJ1-2	AAGNYGYT
.	TRBV2	12	TRBJ2-2	ASGGALNTGELF
.	TRBV2	8	TRBJ2-1	ASSQDEQF
.	TRBV19	13	TRBJ2-7	ASSATPRDGYEQY
.	TRBV2	9	TRBJ1-1	ASSVQAEAF
once	TRBV7-8	14	TRBJ2-3	ASSDRLAGVTDTQY
.	TRBV11-3	14	TRBJ1-5	ASSGPGTGSNQPQH
.	TRBV5-1	9	TRBJ2-5	ASSLEETQY
few	TRBV19	12	TRBJ1-3	ASKAGSTGNTIY
.	TRBV5-4	14	TRBJ2-3	ASSFPTSGFTDTQY
.	TRBV7-9	11	TRBJ1-2	ASSFEGKGGYT
.	TRBV19	13	TRBJ2-6	ASSILESGANVLT
.	TRBV9	13	TRBJ2-7	ASSPTTGSSYEQY
.	TRBV10-3	11	TRBJ1-5	AISTQDDQPQH
.	TRBV7-2	12	TRBJ1-1	ASSSGLTGVEAF
many	TRBV14	14	TRBJ1-4	ASSQEFRGGDEKLF
.	TRBV10-2	12	TRBJ1-6	ASRHDRVNSPLH
.	TRBV27	12	TRBJ1-3	ASSPKRQGNTIY
.	TRBV5-1	14	TRBJ2-2	ASSLDRTGNTGELF
.	TRBV5-6	17	TRBJ1-6	ASSYMRDGPRMVDSPLH
.	TRBV27	10	TRBJ2-2	ASSHGVGELF
.	TRBV6-6	13	TRBJ1-5	ASSSTGAGNQPQH
.	TRBV15	11	TRBJ2-7	ATSRGLDYEQY
.	TRBV6-6	12	TRBJ2-7	ASSYGQYSYEQY
.	TRBV7-2	13	TRBJ2-2	ASSLGLAHTGELF
.	TRBV7-9	11	TRBJ2-7	ASTPWPSYEQY
many	TRBV6-1	12	TRBJ2-7	ASSEGTSSYEQY
.	TRBV5-1	12	TRBJ2-7	ASSLLGSSYEQY
.	TRBV6-4	14	TRBJ2-5	ASSDSTGAPPGTQY
.	TRBV18	12	TRBJ1-5	ASSPDSSNQPQH
.	TRBV19	13	TRBJ1-3	ATKDGRTSGNTIY
.	TRBV5-4	14	TRBJ2-3	ASSLGGGGITDTQY
.	TRBV2	12	TRBJ1-5	ASSLTGGNQPQH
.	TRBV5-4	14	TRBJ2-7	ASSFGGTGGSYEQY
.	TRBV7-9	13	TRBJ1-4	ASSLVGTENEKLF
once	TRBV28	11	TRBJ1-6	ASSPPRAEPLH
.	TRBV5-4	11	TRBJ2-3	ASSLARGSWEY
.	TRBV27	14	TRBJ2-1	ASRLLRGQRSNEQF
.	TRBV6-5	11	TRBJ1-3	ASSYGQGDTIY
.	TRBV2	12	TRBJ1-1	ASSEKAPVSEAF